These T cell receptor beta chains were read from a single sample in a study of blood T cell repertoires in COVID-19. The method was immunoSEQ multiplex PCR; TCRdb's version includes in-frame clones alone and lacks a portion of them. The sample consists of about 310,000 clones, 80% to 90% of them appearing once. Source material: PBMCs or T cells enriched from blood (not recorded which). The source is a woman aged 18-35 years who had recovered from COVID-19. Both conserved end residues are part of each CDR3. D genes are given only for firm matches. Clone size is shown for a subset of rows, as once, few, many or a class of expanded clone.

j_call,clone_size,v_call,d_call,cdr3_aa,cdr3_nt
TRBJ2-2,NA,TRBV7-6,NA,CASSLGLVGAGELFF,TGTGCCAGCAGCTTAGGTCTAGTCGGCGCCGGGGAGCTGTTTTTT
TRBJ1-3,NA,TRBV7-9,NA,CASSRNRDRNTIYF,TGTGCCAGCAGCCGTAACAGGGATAGAAACACCATATATTTT
TRBJ1-2,NA,TRBV4-3,TRBD1,CASSQDPSGQGYYGYTF,TGCGCCAGCAGCCAAGACCCCTCCGGACAGGGCTACTATGGCTACACCTTC
TRBJ2-7,NA,TRBV7-3,TRBD2,CASSLDGTSGGYEQYF,TGTGCCAGCAGCTTAGACGGGACTAGCGGGGGATACGAGCAGTACTTC
TRBJ2-7,NA,TRBV11-3,TRBD1,CASSRGQGYSYEQYF,TGTGCCAGCAGCCGGGGACAGGGCTACTCCTACGAGCAGTACTTC
TRBJ1-4,NA,TRBV7-9,NA,CASSLVGWRVTNEKLFF,TGTGCCAGCAGCTTAGTCGGGTGGAGGGTCACTAATGAAAAACTGTTTTTT
TRBJ1-2,NA,TRBV19,TRBD1,CASDRRLGTGTVPLYGYTF,TGTGCCAGCGATCGACGTCTCGGCACCGGGACAGTCCCACTCTATGGCTACACCTTC
TRBJ1-3,NA,TRBV5-6,NA,CASSLIGSGNTIYF,TGTGCCAGCAGCTTAATCGGCTCTGGAAACACCATATATTTT
TRBJ1-4,few,TRBV7-2,NA,CASSLGVNEKLFF,TGTGCCAGCAGCTTAGGAGTTAATGAAAAACTGTTTTTT
TRBJ1-1,NA,TRBV12-3/TRBV12-4,TRBD1,CASSWTGWTEAFF,TGTGCCAGCAGTTGGACAGGGTGGACTGAAGCTTTCTTT
TRBJ1-2,NA,TRBV3-1/TRBV3-2,TRBD1,CASSQDNRGRGGYTF,TGTGCCAGCAGCCAAGATAACAGGGGGCGGGGTGGCTACACCTTC
TRBJ1-2,NA,TRBV6-2/TRBV6-3,NA,CASSYLQHPIGYTF,TGTGCCAGCAGTTACCTACAGCATCCCATTGGCTACACCTTC
TRBJ1-2,NA,TRBV5-1,TRBD1,CASSFTTGVYGYTF,TGCGCCAGCAGCTTCACGACAGGGGTCTATGGCTACACCTTC
TRBJ2-1,NA,TRBV27,TRBD2,CASSFGLAGGHEQFF,TGTGCCAGCAGTTTTGGACTAGCGGGAGGGCATGAGCAGTTCTTC
TRBJ1-6,NA,TRBV6-5,NA,CASSYSRVSPLHF,TGTGCCAGCAGTTACTCGAGGGTTTCACCCCTCCACTTT
TRBJ2-2,few,TRBV11-2,NA,CASSRIPGVSGTGELFF,TGTGCCAGCAGCCGCATACCCGGGGTTTCGGGCACCGGGGAGCTGTTTTTT
TRBJ1-3,NA,TRBV10-3,TRBD1,CAISESPGQSMGNTIYF,TGTGCCATCAGTGAGTCTCCGGGACAGTCGATGGGAAACACCATATATTTT
TRBJ1-5,once,TRBV19,NA,CASSIAPGPPQHF,TGTGCCAGTAGTATAGCCCCAGGGCCGCCCCAGCATTTT
TRBJ1-2,NA,TRBV5-1,TRBD1,CASSLDRGDGYTF,TGCGCCAGCAGCTTGGACAGGGGAGATGGCTACACCTTC
TRBJ2-3,NA,TRBV27,TRBD2,CASSFSGGAADTQYF,TGTGCCAGCAGTTTTAGCGGGGGGGCAGCAGATACGCAGTATTTT
TRBJ1-1,NA,TRBV7-2,NA,CASSLKWGLNTEAFF,TGTGCCAGCAGCTTAAAATGGGGCTTGAACACTGAAGCTTTCTTT
TRBJ1-1,NA,TRBV7-2,NA,CASSLSSRLNTEAFF,TGTGCCAGCAGCTTATCTTCCAGATTGAACACTGAAGCTTTCTTT
TRBJ2-1,NA,TRBV19,NA,CASSMGAGVAEQFF,TGTGCCAGTAGTATGGGGGCAGGGGTCGCTGAGCAGTTCTTC
TRBJ2-2,NA,TRBV27,NA,CASSLLRGFTGELFF,TGTGCCAGCAGTTTACTCAGGGGATTCACCGGGGAGCTGTTTTTT
TRBJ2-3,NA,TRBV6-4,NA,CASSETESSTDTQYF,TGTGCCAGCAGTGAAACAGAATCCAGCACAGATACGCAGTATTTT
TRBJ2-7,NA,TRBV7-3,TRBD1,CASSQGTGGTYEQYF,TGTGCCAGCAGCCAAGGGACAGGGGGGACCTACGAGCAGTACTTC
TRBJ2-3,NA,TRBV9,TRBD2,CASSPGTSGGEDTQYF,TGTGCCAGCAGCCCTGGGACTAGCGGGGGTGAAGATACGCAGTATTTT
TRBJ2-5,NA,TRBV10-3,NA,CAIAGTDGGTQYF,TGTGCCATCGCCGGGACGGACGGGGGGACCCAGTACTTC
TRBJ2-7,NA,TRBV7-2,NA,CASSLVRGQSAYEQYF,TGTGCCAGCAGCTTAGTCCGTGGACAGTCCGCCTACGAGCAGTACTTC
TRBJ2-2,NA,TRBV4-2,NA,CASSQDWSSAGSSYTGELFF,TGTGCCAGCAGCCAAGATTGGAGTAGCGCCGGATCCTCCTACACCGGGGAGCTGTTTTTT
TRBJ1-4,NA,TRBV7-9,NA,CASSLPTGMEEKLFF,TGTGCCAGCAGCCTACCAACAGGGATGGAGGAAAAACTGTTTTTT
TRBJ2-1,NA,TRBV27,NA,CASSPTGIPYNEQFF,TGTGCCAGCAGCCCAACAGGGATTCCCTACAATGAGCAGTTCTTC
TRBJ1-4,NA,TRBV10-3,TRBD1,CAISESTGGGEKLFF,TGTGCCATCAGTGAGTCGACAGGGGGAGGGGAAAAACTGTTTTTT
TRBJ2-7,NA,TRBV4-2,TRBD2,CASSQTPGLGLEQYF,TGTGCCAGCAGCCAAACCCCGGGACTAGGGCTCGAGCAGTACTTC
TRBJ2-7,NA,TRBV15,NA,CATSSRTAGLYEQYF,TGTGCCACCAGCAGTCGGACAGCTGGGCTCTACGAGCAGTACTTC
TRBJ2-7,NA,TRBV5-6,NA,CASSPMKGYEQYF,TGTGCCAGCAGCCCAATGAAGGGGTACGAGCAGTACTTC
TRBJ2-2,few,TRBV5-4,TRBD2,CASSPSGANTGELFF,TGTGCCAGCAGCCCTAGCGGGGCGAACACCGGGGAGCTGTTTTTT
TRBJ2-2,NA,TRBV3-1/TRBV3-2,TRBD2,CASSQIAGYTGELFF,TGTGCCAGCAGCCAGATAGCGGGGTATACCGGGGAGCTGTTTTTT
TRBJ1-1,NA,TRBV30,NA,CAWSVWGRPEAFF,TGTGCCTGGAGTGTTTGGGGGAGGCCTGAAGCTTTCTTT
TRBJ2-5,few,TRBV11-2,TRBD2,CASSFTGGRNQETQYF,TGTGCCAGCAGCTTCACCGGCGGGAGAAACCAAGAGACCCAGTACTTC